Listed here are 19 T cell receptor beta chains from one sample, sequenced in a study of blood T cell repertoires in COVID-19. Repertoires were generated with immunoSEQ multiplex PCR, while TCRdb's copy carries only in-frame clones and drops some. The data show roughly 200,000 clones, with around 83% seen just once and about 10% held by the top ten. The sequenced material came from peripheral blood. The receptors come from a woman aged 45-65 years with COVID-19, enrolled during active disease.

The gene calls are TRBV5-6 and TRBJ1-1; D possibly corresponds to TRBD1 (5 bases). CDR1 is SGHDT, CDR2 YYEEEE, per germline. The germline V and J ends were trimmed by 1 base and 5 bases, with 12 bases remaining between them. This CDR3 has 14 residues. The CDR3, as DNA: TGTGCCAGCAGCTTGATCTATGGGGGGACTGAAGCTTTCTTT. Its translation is CASSLIYGGTEAFF.

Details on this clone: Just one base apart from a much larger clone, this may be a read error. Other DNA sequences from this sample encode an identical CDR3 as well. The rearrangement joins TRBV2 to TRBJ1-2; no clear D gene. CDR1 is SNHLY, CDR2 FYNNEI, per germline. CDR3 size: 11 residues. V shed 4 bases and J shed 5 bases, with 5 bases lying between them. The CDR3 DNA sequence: TGTGCCAGCAGTGGGAGGTATGGCTACACCTTC. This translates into CASSGRYGYTF.

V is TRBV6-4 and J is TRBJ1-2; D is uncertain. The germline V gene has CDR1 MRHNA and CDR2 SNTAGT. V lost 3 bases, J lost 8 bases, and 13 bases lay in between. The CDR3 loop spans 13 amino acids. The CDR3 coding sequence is TGTGCCAGCAGTGATGGCCGGGGTTGGGGCTACACCTTC. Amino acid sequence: CASSDGRGWGYTF.

In DNA form, the CDR3 reads TGTGCCAGCAGCTTAACAGGGGGCAGCACCATATATTTT. This gives the protein CASSLTGGSTIYF. The V and J genes are TRBV7-6 and TRBJ1-3; 9 bases fit TRBD1. The germline gives CDR1 SGHVS, CDR2 FNYEAQ. The V gene end was trimmed by 2 bases and the J gene end by 9 bases; junction bases not matched to a gene: 2. This CDR3 region has 13 residues.

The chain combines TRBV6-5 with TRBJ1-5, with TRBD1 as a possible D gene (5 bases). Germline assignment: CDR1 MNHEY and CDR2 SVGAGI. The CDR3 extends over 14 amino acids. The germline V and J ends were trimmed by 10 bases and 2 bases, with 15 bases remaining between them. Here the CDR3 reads CAIRQGGGNQPQHF. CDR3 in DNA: TGTGCCATCCGGCAGGGAGGAGGCAATCAGCCCCAGCATTTT.

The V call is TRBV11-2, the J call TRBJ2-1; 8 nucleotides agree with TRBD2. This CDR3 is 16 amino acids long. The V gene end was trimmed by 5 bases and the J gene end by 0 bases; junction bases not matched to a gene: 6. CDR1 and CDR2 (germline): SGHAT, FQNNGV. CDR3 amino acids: CASSVSGESSYNEQFF. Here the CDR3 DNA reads TGTGCCAGCAGCGTTAGCGGGGAGAGCTCCTACAATGAGCAGTTCTTC. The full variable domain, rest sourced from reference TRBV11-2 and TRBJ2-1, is EAGVAQSPRYKIIEKRQSVAFWCNPISGHATLYWYQQILGQGPKLLIQFQNNGVVDDSQLPKDRFSAERLKGVDSTLKIQPAKLEDSAVYLCASSVSGESSYNEQFFGPGTRLTVL.

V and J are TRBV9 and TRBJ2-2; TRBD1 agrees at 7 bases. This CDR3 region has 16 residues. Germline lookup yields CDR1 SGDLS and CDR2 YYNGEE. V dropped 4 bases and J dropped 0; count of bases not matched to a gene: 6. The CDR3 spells CASSPRTGPNTGELFF. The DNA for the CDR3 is TGTGCCAGCAGCCCCCGGACAGGACCGAACACCGGGGAGCTGTTTTTT.

CDR3 sequence (DNA): TGTGCCGCCAAGGGGGTCTACAATGAGCAGTTCTTC. Its protein is CAAKGVYNEQFF. V is TRBV30 and J is TRBJ2-1, with a possible D match to TRBD1 (6 bases). CDR3 length: 12 amino acids. Germline CDR1 GTSNPN, CDR2 SVGIG (reference sequence). V was pared by 8 bases and J by 3 bases, with 11 bases between.

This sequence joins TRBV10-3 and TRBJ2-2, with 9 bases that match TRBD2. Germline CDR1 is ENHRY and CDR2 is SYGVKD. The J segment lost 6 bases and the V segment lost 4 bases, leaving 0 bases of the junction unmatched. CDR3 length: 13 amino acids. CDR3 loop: CAISGLAAGELFF. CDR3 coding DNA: TGTGCCATCAGTGGACTAGCGGCCGGGGAGCTGTTTTTT.

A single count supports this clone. The CDR3 DNA reads as TGTGCCAGTAGTATAAACACAGGGCAGAGCACAGATACGCAGTATTTT. Translation gives CASSINTGQSTDTQYF. This chain links TRBV19 with TRBJ2-3; TRBD1 is a possible D gene (6 bases). The CDR3 is 16 residues long. Germline values: CDR1 LNHDA, CDR2 SQIVND (reference sequence). Trimming shortened V by 2 bases and J by 0 bases, and 12 bases separated the two germline ends.

In nucleotides, the CDR3 is TGTGCCAGCAGCCCACCGGACAGGGAAGGCAATGAGCAGTTCTTC. Its translation: CASSPPDREGNEQFF. The rearrangement links TRBV7-9 to TRBJ2-1, with 8 nucleotides matching TRBD1. In germline, CDR1 is SEHNR, CDR2 FQNEAQ (reference sequence). The V segment lost 5 bases and the J segment 6 bases; nucleotides outside the gene matches: 9. The CDR3 has 15 residues.

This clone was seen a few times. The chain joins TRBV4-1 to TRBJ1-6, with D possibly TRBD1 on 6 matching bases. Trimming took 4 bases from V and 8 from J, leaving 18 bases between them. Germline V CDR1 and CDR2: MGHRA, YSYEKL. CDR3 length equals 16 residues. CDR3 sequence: CASSLSQGLRDSPLHF. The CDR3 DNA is TGCGCCAGCAGCCTGTCGCAGGGGCTAAGGGATTCACCCCTCCACTTT.

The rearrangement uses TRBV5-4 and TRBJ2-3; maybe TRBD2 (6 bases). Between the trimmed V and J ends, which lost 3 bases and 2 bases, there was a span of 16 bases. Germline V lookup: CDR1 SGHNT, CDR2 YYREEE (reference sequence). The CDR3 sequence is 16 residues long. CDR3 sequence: CASSSHRGAATDTQYF. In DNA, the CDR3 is TGTGCCAGCAGCTCCCATCGCGGGGCTGCCACAGATACGCAGTATTTT.

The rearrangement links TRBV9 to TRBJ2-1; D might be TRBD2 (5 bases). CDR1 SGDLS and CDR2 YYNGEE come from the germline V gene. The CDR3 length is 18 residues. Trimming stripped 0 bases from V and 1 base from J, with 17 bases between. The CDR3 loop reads CASSVGPPSRGSYNEQFF. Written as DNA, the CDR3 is TGTGCCAGCAGCGTAGGCCCTCCTAGCCGCGGGTCCTACAATGAGCAGTTCTTC.

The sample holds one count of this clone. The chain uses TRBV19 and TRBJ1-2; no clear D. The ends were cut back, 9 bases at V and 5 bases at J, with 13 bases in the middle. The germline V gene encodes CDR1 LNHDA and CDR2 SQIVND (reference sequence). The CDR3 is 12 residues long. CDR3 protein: CASAQDFYGYTF. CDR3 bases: TGTGCCAGCGCTCAAGACTTTTATGGCTACACCTTC.

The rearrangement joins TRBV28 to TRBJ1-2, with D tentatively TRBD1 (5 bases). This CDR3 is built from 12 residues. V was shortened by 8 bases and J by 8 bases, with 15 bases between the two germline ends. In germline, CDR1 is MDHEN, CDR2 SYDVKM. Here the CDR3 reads CASSVPQGGYTF. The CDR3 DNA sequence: TGTGCCAGCTCGGTACCGCAGGGCGGCTACACCTTC.

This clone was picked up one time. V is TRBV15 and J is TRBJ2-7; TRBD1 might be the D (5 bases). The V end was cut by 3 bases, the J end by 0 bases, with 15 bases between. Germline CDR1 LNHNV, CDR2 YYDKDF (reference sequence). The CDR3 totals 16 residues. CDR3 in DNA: TGTGCCACCAGCAGTCCGGCAGGGCATACCTCCTACGAGCAGTACGTC. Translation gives CATSSPAGHTSYEQYV.

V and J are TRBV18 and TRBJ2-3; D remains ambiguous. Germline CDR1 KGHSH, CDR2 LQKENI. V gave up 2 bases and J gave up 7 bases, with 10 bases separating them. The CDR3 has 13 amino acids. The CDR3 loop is CASSPREAYTQYF. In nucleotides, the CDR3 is TGTGCCAGCTCACCAAGAGAAGCCTATACGCAGTATTTT.

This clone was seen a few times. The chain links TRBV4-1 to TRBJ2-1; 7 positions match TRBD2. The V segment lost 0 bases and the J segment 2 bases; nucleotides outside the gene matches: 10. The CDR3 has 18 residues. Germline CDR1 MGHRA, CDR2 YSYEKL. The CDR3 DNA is TGCGCCAGCAGCCAAGATAACGCAGCGGGGCCCCCCTACAATGAGCAGTTCTTC. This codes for CASSQDNAAGPPYNEQFF.